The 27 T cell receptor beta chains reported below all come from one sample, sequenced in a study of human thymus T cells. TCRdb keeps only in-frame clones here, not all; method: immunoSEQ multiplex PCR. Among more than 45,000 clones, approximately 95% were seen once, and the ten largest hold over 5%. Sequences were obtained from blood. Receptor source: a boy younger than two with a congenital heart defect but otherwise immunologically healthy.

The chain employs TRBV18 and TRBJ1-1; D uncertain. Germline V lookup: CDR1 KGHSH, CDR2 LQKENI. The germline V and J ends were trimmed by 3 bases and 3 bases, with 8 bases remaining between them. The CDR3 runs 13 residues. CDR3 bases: TGTGCCAGCTCACCGAATGGGTACACTGAAGCTTTCTTT. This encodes CASSPNGYTEAFF.

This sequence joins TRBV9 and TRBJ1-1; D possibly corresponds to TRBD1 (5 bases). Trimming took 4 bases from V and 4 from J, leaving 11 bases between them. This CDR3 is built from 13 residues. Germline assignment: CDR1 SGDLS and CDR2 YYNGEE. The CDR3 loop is CASSPAGVTEAFF. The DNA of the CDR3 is TGTGCCAGCAGCCCCGCGGGGGTCACTGAAGCTTTCTTT.

The CDR3 DNA follows: TGTGCCAGCAGTCTCGGGACTAGCGGGAGCAATGAGCAGTTCTTC. It specifies CASSLGTSGSNEQFF. This chain joins TRBV27 and TRBJ2-1, with 14 bases fitting TRBD2. This CDR3 has 15 residues. Germline CDR1 and CDR2: MNHEY and SMNVEV (reference sequence). V lost 5 bases and J lost 6; bases outside the gene matches: 3.

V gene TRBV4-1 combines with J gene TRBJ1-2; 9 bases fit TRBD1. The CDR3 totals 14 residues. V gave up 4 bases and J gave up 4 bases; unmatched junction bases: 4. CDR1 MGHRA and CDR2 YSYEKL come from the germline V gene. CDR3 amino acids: CASSLGQGSYGYTF. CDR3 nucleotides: TGCGCCAGCAGCCTGGGACAGGGCTCCTATGGCTACACCTTC.

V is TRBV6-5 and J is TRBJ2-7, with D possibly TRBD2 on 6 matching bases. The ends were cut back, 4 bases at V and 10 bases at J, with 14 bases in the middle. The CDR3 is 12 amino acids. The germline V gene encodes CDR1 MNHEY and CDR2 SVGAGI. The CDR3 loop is CASSSETGDQYF. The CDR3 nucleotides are TGTGCCAGCAGTTCAGAGACGGGGGACCAGTACTTC.

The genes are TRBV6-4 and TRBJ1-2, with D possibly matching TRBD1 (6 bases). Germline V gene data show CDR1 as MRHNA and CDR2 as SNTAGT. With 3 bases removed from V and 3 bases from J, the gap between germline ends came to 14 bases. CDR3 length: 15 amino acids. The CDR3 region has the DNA TGTGCCAGCAGTGAGGGAGGAACAGGGTACTATGGCTACACCTTC. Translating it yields CASSEGGTGYYGYTF.

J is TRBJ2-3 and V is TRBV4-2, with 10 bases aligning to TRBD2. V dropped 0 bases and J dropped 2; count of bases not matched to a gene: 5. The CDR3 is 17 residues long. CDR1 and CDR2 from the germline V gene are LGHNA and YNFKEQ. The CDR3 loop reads CASSQEASGGATDTQYF. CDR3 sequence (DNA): TGTGCCAGCAGCCAAGAGGCAAGCGGGGGGGCCACAGATACGCAGTATTTT.

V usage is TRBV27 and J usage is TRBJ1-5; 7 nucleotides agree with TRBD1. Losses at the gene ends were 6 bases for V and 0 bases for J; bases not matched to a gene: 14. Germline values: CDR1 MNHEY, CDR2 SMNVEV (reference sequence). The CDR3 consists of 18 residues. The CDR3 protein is CASSPRGQAFYSNQPQHF. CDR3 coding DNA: TGTGCCAGCAGCCCACGTGGACAGGCATTTTATAGCAATCAGCCCCAGCATTTT.

CDR3 amino acids: CASSPPSGGGSTDTQYF. DNA for the CDR3: TGTGCCAGCTCACCACCGTCCGGGGGGGGCTCCACAGATACGCAGTATTTT. The J gene is TRBJ2-3, the V gene TRBV18; TRBD2 aligns across 8 bases. The CDR3 spans 17 residues. The germline gives CDR1 KGHSH, CDR2 LQKENI. The V segment lost 0 bases and the J segment 2 bases; nucleotides outside the gene matches: 7.

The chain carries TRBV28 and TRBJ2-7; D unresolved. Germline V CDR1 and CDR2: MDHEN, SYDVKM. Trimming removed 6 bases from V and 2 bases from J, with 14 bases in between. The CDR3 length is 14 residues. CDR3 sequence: CASSPRPSPYEQYF. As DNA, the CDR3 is TGTGCCAGCAGCCCCCGCCCCAGTCCCTACGAGCAGTACTTC.

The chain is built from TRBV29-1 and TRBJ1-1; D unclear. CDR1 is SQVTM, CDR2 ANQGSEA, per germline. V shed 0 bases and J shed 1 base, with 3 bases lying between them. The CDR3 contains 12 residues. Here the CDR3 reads CSVEEQNTEAFF. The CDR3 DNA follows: TGCAGCGTTGAAGAACAGAACACTGAAGCTTTCTTT.

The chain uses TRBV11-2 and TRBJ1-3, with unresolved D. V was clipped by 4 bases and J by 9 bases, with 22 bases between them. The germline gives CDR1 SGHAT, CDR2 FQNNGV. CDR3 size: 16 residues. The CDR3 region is CASSWLGLYQLGTIYF. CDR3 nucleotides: TGTGCCAGCAGCTGGCTAGGACTGTATCAACTCGGCACCATATATTTT. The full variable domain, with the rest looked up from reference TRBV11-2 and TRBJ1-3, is EAGVAQSPRYKIIEKRQSVAFWCNPISGHATLYWYQQILGQGPKLLIQFQNNGVVDDSQLPKDRFSAERLKGVDSTLKIQPAKLEDSAVYLCASSWLGLYQLGTIYFGEGSWLTVV.

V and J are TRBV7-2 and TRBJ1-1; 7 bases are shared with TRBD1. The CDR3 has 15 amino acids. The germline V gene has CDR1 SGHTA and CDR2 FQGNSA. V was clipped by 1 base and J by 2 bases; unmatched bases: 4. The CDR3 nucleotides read TGTGCCAGCAGCTTAGGGCAGGGGGTAAACACTGAAGCTTTCTTT. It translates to CASSLGQGVNTEAFF.

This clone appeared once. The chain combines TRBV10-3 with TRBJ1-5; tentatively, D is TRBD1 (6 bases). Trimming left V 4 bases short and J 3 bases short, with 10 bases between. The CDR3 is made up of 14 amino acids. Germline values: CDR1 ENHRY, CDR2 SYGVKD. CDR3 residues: CAISADRNNQPQHF. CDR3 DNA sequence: TGTGCCATCAGTGCCGACAGGAACAATCAGCCCCAGCATTTT.

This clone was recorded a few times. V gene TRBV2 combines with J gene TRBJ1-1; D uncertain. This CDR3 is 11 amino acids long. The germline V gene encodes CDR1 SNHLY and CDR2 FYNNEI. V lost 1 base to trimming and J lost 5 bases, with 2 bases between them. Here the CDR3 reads CASSEGTEAFF. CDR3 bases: TGTGCCAGCAGTGAAGGGACTGAAGCTTTCTTT.

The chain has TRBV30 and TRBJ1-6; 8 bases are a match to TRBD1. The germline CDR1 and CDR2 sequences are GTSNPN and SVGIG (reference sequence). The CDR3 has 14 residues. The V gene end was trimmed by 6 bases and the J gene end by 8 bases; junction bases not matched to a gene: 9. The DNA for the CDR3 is TGTGCCTGCCACAGGACAGGGTGGGATTCACCCCTCCACTTT. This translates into CACHRTGWDSPLHF.

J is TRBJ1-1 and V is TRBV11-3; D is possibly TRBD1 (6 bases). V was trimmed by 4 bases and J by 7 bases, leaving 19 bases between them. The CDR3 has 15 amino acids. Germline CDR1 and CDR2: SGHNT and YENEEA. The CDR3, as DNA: TGTGCCAGCAGCTATGGGACAAGCTCAAGCAGTGAAGCTTTCTTT. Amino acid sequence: CASSYGTSSSSEAFF.

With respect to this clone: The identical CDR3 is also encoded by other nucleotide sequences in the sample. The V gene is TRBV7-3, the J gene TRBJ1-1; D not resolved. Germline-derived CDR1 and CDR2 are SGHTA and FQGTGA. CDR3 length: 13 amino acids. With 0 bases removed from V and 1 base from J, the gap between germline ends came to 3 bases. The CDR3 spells CASSLTGNTEAFF. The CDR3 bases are TGTGCCAGCAGCTTAACAGGGAACACTGAAGCTTTCTTT.

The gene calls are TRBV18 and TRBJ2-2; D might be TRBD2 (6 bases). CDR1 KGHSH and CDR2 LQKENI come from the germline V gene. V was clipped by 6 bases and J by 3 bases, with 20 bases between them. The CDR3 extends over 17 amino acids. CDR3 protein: CASSHPAGRTDTGELFF. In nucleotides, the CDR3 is TGTGCCAGCTCTCATCCGGCAGGGAGGACGGACACCGGGGAGCTGTTTTTT.

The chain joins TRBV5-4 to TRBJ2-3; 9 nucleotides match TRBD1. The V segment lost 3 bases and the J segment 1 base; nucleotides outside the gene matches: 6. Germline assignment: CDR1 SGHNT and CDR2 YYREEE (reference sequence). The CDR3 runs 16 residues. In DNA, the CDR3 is TGTGCCAGCAGCTCCCAGGACAGGGGAGGCACAGATACGCAGTATTTT. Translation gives CASSSQDRGGTDTQYF.

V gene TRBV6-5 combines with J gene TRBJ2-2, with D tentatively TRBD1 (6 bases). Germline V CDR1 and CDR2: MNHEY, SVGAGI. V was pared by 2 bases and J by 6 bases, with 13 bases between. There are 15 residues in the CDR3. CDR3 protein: CASSYGRQDSGELFF. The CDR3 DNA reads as TGTGCCAGCAGTTACGGTCGACAGGATTCCGGGGAGCTGTTTTTT.

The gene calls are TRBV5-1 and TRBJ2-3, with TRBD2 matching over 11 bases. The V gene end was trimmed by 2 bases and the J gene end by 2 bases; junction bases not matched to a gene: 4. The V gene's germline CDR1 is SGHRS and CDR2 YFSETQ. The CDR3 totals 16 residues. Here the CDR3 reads CASSLTSGSSTDTQYF. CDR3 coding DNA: TGCGCCAGCAGCTTAACTAGCGGGAGCTCCACAGATACGCAGTATTTT.

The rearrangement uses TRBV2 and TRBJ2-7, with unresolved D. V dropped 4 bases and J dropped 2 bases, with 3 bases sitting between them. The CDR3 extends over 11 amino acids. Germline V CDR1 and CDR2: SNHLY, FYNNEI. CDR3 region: CASSGPYEQYF. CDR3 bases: TGTGCCAGCAGTGGTCCCTACGAGCAGTACTTC.

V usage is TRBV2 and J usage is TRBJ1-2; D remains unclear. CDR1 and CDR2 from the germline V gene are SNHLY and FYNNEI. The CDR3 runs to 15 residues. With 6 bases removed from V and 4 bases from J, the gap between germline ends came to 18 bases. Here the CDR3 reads CASSDIETPGYGYTF. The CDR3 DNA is TGTGCCAGCAGCGATATTGAAACCCCTGGCTATGGCTACACCTTC.

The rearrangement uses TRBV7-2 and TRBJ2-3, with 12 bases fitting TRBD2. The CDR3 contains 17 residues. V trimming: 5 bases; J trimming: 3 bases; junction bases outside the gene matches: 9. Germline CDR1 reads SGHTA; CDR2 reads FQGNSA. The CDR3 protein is CASSNQKTSGRTDTQYF. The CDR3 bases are TGTGCCAGCAGCAACCAAAAGACTAGCGGGAGAACAGATACGCAGTATTTT.

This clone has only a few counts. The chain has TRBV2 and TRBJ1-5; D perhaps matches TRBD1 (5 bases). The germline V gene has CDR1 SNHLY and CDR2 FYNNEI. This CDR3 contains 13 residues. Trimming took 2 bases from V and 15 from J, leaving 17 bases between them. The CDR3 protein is CASSELSGQVGHF. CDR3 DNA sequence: TGTGCCAGCAGTGAACTTTCGGGGCAGGTAGGGCATTTT.

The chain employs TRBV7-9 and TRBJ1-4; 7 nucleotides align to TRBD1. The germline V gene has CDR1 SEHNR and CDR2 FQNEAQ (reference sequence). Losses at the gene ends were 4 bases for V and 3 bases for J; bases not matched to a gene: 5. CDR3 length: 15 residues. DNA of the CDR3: TGTGCCAGCAGCTCGACAGGGAGGGCTAATGAAAAACTGTTTTTT. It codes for CASSSTGRANEKLFF. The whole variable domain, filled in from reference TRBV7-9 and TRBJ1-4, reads DTGVSQNPRHKITKRGQNVTFRCDPISEHNRLYWYRQTLGQGPEFLTYFQNEAQLEKSRLLSDRFSAERPKGSFSTLEIQRTEQGDSAMYLCASSSTGRANEKLFFGSGTQLSVL.